Shown below are 2 T cell receptor beta chains from a single sample sequenced in a study of tumor and adjacent non-tumor tissue in lung cancer. Three rounds of nested PCR, following a modified ARM-PCR protocol, produced the TCRbeta library. Each CDR3 protein gets one entry after TCRdb re-called the multiplex PCR reads with MiXCR. Here the sample spans 77,000 or so distinct CDR3 sequences, under 80% being singletons. This sample's RNA came from whole unsorted tissue. Sequencing input: lung tumor tissue. The source of these receptors is a woman in her 50s with non-small cell lung cancer.

This clonotype was counted a single time. The junction and the germline gene differ at one end; a read error may be behind it. V gene TRBV5-1 combines with J gene TRBJ2-7; D is unclear. This CDR3 has 12 residues. Germline values: CDR1 SGHRS, CDR2 YFSETQ. DNA for the CDR3: TGCGCCAGAAGCTTAGATCTAGTCCCCCATTACTTC. This encodes CARSLDLVPHYF.

To note about this clonotype: A much larger clonotype is one base distant, so this may be a read error. CDR3 protein: CASSLLSANSPLHF. As DNA, the CDR3 is TGCGCCAGCAGCTTGTTGAGTGCGAATTCACCCCTCCACTTT. This sequence joins TRBV5-1 and TRBJ1-6; D remains unclear. Trimming pared 1 base from V and 7 bases from J, leaving 9 bases between. This CDR3 comprises 14 residues. The germline V gene encodes CDR1 SGHRS and CDR2 YFSETQ.